This entry lists 8 T cell receptor beta chains sequenced from one sample in a study of T-cell reconstitution after alpha-beta-depleted transplantation in children. Preparing the TCRbeta library involved the use of unique molecular identifiers. Each CDR3 protein gets one entry after TCRdb re-called the PCR reads with MiXCR. Of about 150,000 distinct CDR3 sequences in the sample, around 10% were seen once. Here the sequenced sample was PBMCs, taken before TCRalphabeta/CD19-depleted stem cell transplant. These receptor sequences come from a boy younger than 10 with acute myeloid leukemia, due to receive a stem cell transplant.

This clonotype was counted ten times or more. The rearrangement links TRBV7-9 to TRBJ1-2; D remains ambiguous. The germline V gene encodes CDR1 SEHNR and CDR2 FQNEAQ (reference sequence). The CDR3 has 12 amino acids. V lost 5 bases and J 10 bases, leaving 14 bases between the germline ends. Here the CDR3 DNA reads TGTGCCAGCAGCCAAGACACTGGTGACTACACCTTC. This sequence encodes CASSQDTGDYTF.

V and J are TRBV3-1 and TRBJ1-2; TRBD1 aligns across 9 bases. Per germline, CDR1 LGHDT and CDR2 YNNKEL (reference sequence). This CDR3 has 16 amino acids. The ends lost 1 base at V and 4 bases at J; junction bases unmatched: 7. Here the CDR3 reads CASSQAEQGASYGYTF. The DNA for the CDR3 is TGTGCCAGCAGCCAAGCAGAACAGGGGGCTTCCTATGGCTACACCTTC.

There are many counts of this clonotype. The rearrangement links TRBV20-1 to TRBJ2-3, with no clear D. The V gene's germline CDR1 is DFQATT and CDR2 SNEGSKA (reference sequence). The germline V and J ends were trimmed by 6 bases and 1 base, with 11 bases remaining between them. This CDR3 is built from 13 residues. CDR3 sequence reads: CSAAGVGTDTQYF. The CDR3 nucleotides are TGCAGTGCGGCTGGGGTCGGCACAGATACGCAGTATTTT.

This clonotype was counted at least ten times. The V call is TRBV6-5, the J call TRBJ1-2; D is perhaps TRBD1 (6 bases). The CDR3 runs to 15 residues. Germline-derived CDR1 and CDR2 are MNHEY and SVGAGI. Deletions cut 3 bases from V and 3 bases from J, with 14 bases between. The CDR3 loop is CASSYWGGRDYGYTF. CDR3 nucleotide sequence: TGTGCCAGCAGTTATTGGGGGGGGCGCGACTATGGCTACACCTTC.

This clonotype was found many times. This rearrangement joins TRBV6-1 to TRBJ1-6; perhaps TRBD1 as D (6 bases). CDR1 is MNHNS, CDR2 SASEGT, per germline. The V end was cut by 6 bases, the J end by 8 bases, with 17 bases between. The CDR3 is made up of 15 amino acids. The CDR3 DNA follows: TGTGCCAGCAGCCGACTCACAGGGAGGGATTCACCCCTCCACTTT. It specifies CASSRLTGRDSPLHF.

This clonotype was seen repeatedly, ten times or more. The rearrangement joins TRBV12-3 or TRBV12-4 to TRBJ2-7, with 7 positions matching TRBD2. CDR3 length: 14 amino acids. Trimming took 3 bases from V and 3 from J; bases not matched to a gene: 5. This CDR3 is CASSLVGGDYEQYF. In DNA form, the CDR3 reads TGTGCCAGCAGTTTGGTGGGGGGGGACTACGAGCAGTACTTC.

This clonotype was seen at least ten times. V and J are TRBV6-5 and TRBJ2-1, with D perhaps matching TRBD1 (5 bases). The CDR3 is made up of 14 amino acids. Trimming stripped 0 bases from V and 7 bases from J, with 10 bases between. Germline V gene sequence: CDR1 MNHEY, CDR2 SVGAGI. CDR3 amino acids: CASSYSGRPNEQFF. The CDR3 bases are TGTGCCAGCAGTTACTCGGGGCGTCCAAATGAGCAGTTCTTC.

This clonotype was counted ten times or more. This rearrangement joins TRBV20-1 to TRBJ2-5; TRBD2 agrees at 13 bases. CDR1 is DFQATT and CDR2 is SNEGSKA in the germline V gene (reference sequence). This CDR3 is 15 amino acids long. This CDR3 is CSGQIGLAGVETQYF. CDR3 bases: TGCAGCGGCCAAATTGGACTAGCGGGAGTTGAGACCCAGTACTTC.